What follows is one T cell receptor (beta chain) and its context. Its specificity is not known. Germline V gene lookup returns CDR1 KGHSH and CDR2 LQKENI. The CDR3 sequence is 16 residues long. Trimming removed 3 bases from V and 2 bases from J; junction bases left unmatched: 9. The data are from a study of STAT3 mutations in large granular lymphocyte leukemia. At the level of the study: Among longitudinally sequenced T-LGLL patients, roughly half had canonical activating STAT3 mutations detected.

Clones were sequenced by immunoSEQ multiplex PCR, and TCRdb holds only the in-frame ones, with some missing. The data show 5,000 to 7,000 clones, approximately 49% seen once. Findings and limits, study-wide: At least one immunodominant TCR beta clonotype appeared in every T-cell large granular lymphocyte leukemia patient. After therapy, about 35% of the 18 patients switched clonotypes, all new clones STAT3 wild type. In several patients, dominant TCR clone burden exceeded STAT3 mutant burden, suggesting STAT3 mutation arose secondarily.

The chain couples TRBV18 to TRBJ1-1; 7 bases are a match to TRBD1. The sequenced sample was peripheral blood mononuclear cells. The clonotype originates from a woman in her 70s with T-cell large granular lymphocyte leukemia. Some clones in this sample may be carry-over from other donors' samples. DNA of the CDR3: TGTGCCAGCTCACCTCTTCTACAGGGGATAAACACTGAAGCTTTCTTT. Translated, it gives CASSPLLQGINTEAFF.